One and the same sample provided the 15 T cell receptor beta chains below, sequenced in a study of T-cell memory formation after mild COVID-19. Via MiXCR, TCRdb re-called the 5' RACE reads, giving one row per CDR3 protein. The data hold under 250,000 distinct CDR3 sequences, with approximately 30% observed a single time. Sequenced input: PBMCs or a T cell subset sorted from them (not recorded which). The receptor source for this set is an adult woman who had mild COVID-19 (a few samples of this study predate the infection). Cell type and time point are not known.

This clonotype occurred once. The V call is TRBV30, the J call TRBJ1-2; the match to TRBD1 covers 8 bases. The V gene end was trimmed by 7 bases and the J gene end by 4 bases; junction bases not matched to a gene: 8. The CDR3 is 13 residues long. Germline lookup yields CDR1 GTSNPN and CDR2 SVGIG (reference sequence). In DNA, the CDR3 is TGTGCCTCACTGACAGGGGCCCGCTATGGCTACACCTTC. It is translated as CASLTGARYGYTF.

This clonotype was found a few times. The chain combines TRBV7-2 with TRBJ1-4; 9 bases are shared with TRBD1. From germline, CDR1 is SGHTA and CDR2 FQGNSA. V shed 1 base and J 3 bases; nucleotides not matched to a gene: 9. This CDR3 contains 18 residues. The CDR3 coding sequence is TGTGCCAGCAGCTTAGGGACAGGGGCCCTAGTAGCTAATGAAAAACTGTTTTTT. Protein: CASSLGTGALVANEKLFF.

CDR3 amino acids: CSASRDSKEFF. CDR3 DNA sequence: TGCAGTGCTAGCCGGGACTCCAAAGAGTTCTTC. This rearrangement joins TRBV20-1 to TRBJ2-1; possibly TRBD2 for D (6 bases). Germline-derived CDR1 and CDR2 are DFQATT and SNEGSKA (reference sequence). V dropped 3 bases and J dropped 14 bases, with 14 bases sitting between them. The CDR3 is made up of 11 amino acids.

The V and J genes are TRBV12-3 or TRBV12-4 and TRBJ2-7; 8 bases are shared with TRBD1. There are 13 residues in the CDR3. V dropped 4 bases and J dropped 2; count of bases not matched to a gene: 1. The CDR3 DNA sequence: TGTGCCAGCAGTTCGACAGGGGCCTACGAGCAGTACTTC. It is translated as CASSSTGAYEQYF.

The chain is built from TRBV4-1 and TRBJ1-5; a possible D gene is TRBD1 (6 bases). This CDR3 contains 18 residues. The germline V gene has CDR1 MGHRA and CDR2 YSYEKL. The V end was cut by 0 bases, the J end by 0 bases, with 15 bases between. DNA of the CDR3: TGCGCCAGCAGCCAAGACCGGACAGATCGATATAGCAATCAGCCCCAGCATTTT. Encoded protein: CASSQDRTDRYSNQPQHF.

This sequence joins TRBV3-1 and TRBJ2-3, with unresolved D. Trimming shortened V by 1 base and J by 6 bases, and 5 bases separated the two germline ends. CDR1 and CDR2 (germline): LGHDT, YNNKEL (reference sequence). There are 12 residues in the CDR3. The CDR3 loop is CASSQVSDTQYF. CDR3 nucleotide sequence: TGTGCCAGCAGCCAAGTCTCCGATACGCAGTATTTT.

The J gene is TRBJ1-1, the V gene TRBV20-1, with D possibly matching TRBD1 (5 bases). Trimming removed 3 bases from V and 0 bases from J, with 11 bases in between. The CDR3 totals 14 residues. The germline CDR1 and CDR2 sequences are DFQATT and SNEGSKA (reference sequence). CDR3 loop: CSASRGILNTEAFF. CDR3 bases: TGCAGTGCTAGTCGGGGGATACTGAACACTGAAGCTTTCTTT.

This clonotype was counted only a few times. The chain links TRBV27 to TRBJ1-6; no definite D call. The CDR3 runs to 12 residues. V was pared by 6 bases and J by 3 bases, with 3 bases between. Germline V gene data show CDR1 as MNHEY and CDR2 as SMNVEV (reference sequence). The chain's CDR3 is CASRDYNSPLHF. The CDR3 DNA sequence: TGTGCCAGCAGGGACTATAATTCACCCCTCCACTTT.

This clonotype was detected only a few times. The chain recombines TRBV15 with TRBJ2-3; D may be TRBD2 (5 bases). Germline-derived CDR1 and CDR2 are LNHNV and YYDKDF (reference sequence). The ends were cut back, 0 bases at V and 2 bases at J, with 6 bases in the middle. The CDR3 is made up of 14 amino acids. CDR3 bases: TGTGCCACCAGCAGAGAAGACTACACAGATACGCAGTATTTT. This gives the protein CATSREDYTDTQYF.

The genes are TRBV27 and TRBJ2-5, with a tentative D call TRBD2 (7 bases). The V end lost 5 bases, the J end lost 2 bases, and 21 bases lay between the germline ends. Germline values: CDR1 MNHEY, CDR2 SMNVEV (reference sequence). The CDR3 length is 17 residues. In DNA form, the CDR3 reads TGTGCCAGCAGTCTCGGGGGGACTCCTAGGGGGCAAGAGACCCAGTACTTC. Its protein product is CASSLGGTPRGQETQYF.

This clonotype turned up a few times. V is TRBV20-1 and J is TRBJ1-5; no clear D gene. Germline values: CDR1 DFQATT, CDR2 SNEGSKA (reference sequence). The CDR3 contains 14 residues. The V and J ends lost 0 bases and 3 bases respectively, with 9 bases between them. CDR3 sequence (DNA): TGCAGTGCTAGAGAAGGAAGGGCCAATCAGCCCCAGCATTTT. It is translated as CSAREGRANQPQHF.

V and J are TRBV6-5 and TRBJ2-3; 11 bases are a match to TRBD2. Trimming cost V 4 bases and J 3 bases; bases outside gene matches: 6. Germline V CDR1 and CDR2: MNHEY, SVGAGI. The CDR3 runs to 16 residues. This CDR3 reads CASSSSTSGATDTQYF. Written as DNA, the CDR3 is TGTGCCAGCAGTTCCTCGACTAGCGGGGCAACAGATACGCAGTATTTT.

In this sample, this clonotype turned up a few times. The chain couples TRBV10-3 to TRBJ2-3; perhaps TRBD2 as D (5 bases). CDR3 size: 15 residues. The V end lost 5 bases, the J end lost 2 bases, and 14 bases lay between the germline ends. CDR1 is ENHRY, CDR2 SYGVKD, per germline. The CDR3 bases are TGTGCCATCAGTTCCGGGAACACCCCCACAGATACGCAGTATTTT. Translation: CAISSGNTPTDTQYF.

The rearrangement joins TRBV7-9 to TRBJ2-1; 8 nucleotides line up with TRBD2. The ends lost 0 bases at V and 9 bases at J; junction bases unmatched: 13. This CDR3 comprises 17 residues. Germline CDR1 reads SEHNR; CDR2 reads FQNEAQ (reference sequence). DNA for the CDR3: TGTGCCAGCAGCTTAGCCCCTAGCGGGTCCCACCGGGGTGAGCAGTTCTTC. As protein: CASSLAPSGSHRGEQFF.

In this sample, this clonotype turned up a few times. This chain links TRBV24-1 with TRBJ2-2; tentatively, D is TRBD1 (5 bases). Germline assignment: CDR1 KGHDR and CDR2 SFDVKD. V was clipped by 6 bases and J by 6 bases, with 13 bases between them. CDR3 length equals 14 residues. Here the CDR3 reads CATSRGTNPGELFF. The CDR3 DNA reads TGTGCCACCAGTAGGGGAACTAACCCCGGGGAGCTGTTTTTT.